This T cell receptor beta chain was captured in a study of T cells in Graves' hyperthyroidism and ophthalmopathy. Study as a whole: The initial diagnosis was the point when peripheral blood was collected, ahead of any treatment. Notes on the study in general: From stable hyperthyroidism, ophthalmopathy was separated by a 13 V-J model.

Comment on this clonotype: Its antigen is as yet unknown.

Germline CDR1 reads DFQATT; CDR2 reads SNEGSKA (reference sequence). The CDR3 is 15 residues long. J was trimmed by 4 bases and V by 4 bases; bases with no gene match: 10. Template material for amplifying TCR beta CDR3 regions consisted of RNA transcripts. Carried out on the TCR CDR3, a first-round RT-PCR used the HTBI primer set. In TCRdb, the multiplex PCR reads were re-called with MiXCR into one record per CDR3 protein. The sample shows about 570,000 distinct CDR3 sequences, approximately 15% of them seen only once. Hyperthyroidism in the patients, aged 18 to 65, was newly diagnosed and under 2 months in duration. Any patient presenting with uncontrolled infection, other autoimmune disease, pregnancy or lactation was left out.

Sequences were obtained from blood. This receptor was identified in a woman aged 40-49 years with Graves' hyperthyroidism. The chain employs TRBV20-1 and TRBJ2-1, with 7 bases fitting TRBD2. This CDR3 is CSAKISTGGYNEQFF. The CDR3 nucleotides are TGCAGTGCTAAAATATCGACGGGGGGATACAATGAGCAGTTCTTC.